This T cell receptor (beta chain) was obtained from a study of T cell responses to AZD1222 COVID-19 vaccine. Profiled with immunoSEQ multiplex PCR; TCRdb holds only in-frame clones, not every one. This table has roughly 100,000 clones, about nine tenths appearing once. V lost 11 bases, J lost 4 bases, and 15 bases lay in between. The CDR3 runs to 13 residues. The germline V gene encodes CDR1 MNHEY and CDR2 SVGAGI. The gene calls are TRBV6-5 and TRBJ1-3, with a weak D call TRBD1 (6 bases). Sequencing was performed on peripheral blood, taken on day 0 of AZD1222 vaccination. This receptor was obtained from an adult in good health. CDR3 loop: CACVWQGGNTIYF. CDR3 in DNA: TGTGCCTGCGTCTGGCAGGGGGGAAACACCATATATTTT.